A few counts support the clone carrying this T cell receptor (beta chain). Its antigen remains unknown. The sample comes from a study of CD8 T cells in ankylosing spondylitis. Study-wide results and limits: Ankylosing spondylitis blood seemed to carry a telltale TCR beta motif made of roughly 8 highly homologous variants. CD8+ disease-linked clones were present at relatively low frequencies in blood. It was reported that disease-linked clones were significantly enriched in matched ankylosing spondylitis synovial fluid.

Quantitative 5'-RACE with molecular barcodes generated TCR beta libraries. TCRdb itself ran the 5' RACE reads through MiXCR, one entry per CDR3 protein. The table lists approximately 250,000 distinct CDR3 sequences, 30% to 40% of them singletons. CDR3 length: 12 amino acids. With 2 bases removed from V and 6 bases from J, the gap between germline ends came to 7 bases. Germline V gives CDR1 LNHNV, CDR2 YYDKDF (reference sequence). The clonotype comes from a male donor with ankylosing spondylitis or in good health (not recorded which). The genes are TRBV15 and TRBJ1-1; tentatively, D is TRBD1 (5 bases). Sequenced material: blood, either unsorted or a sorted T cell fraction (not recorded which). CDR3 region: CATSRRGSEAFF. In DNA form, the CDR3 reads TGTGCCACCAGCAGAAGGGGTTCTGAAGCTTTCTTT.